This paragraph reports one TCR beta chain. The antigen remains undetermined. The read terminates 3 residues before the CDR3 end, so the remaining end is supplied by the germline J gene. This record comes from a study of T cells in women clearing cervical HPV infection. Profiling relied on immunoSEQ multiplex PCR, and the TCRdb table lists in-frame clones only, not all of them. The sample data list 36,000 or so clones. Study-level results: CIN3+ cases had significantly higher TCR richness than controls; evenness did not differ.

In germline, CDR1 is KGHSH, CDR2 LQKENI. The CDR3 is 15 residues long. The ends lost 2 bases at V and 6 bases at J; junction bases unmatched: 5. The chain is built from TRBV18 and TRBJ2-2; the match to TRBD1 covers 8 bases. This TCR came from a woman aged 18 to 75 with a cervical HPV16 infection that either progressed to CIN3+ or cleared (not recorded which). Input material: blood buffy coat. CDR3: CASSPRQGFSGELFF. The sequenced part of the CDR3 DNA is TGTGCCAGCTCACCAAGACAGGGGTTCTCCGGGGAG.